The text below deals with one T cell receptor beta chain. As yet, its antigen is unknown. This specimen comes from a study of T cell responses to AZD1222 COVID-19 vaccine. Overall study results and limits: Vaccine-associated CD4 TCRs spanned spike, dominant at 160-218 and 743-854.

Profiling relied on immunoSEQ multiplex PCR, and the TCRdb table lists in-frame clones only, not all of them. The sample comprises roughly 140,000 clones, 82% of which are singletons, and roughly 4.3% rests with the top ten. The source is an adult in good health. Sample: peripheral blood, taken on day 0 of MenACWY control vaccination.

The CDR3 nucleotides are TGTGCCAGCGGGTACTCAGGCGGTGGAGGCTACACCTTC. Protein product: CASGYSGGGGYTF. V gene TRBV6-2 or TRBV6-3 combines with J gene TRBJ1-2; D uncertain. The CDR3 loop spans 13 amino acids. Trimming removed 8 bases from V and 8 bases from J, with 18 bases in between. Germline V gene lookup returns CDR1 MNHEY and CDR2 SVGEGT.